A selection of T cell receptor beta chains follows, all from one sample in a study of resident and recirculating memory T cells in vitiligo. Repertoires were generated with immunoSEQ multiplex PCR, while TCRdb's copy carries only in-frame clones and drops some. This table holds tens of thousands of clones, 91% found once. The sequenced sample consisted of blood. The receptors shown here come from a male donor with vitiligo. CDR3s include the opening cysteine and the closing phenylalanine or tryptophan. Fields, in order: V gene, J gene, clone size, D gene, CDR3 protein, CDR3 DNA. A D gene is named only where the DNA matches it firmly. Size tells how often a clone was seen (once, few, many) or the class of an expanded clone, and some rows leave it out.

V gene: TRBV11-1
J gene: TRBJ1-6
clone size: .
D gene: .
CDR3 protein: CASSYRTVGGGSPLHF
CDR3 DNA: TGTGCCAGCAGCTACCGGACAGTTGGAGGCGGATCACCCCTCCACTTT

V gene: TRBV6-1
J gene: TRBJ1-4
clone size: few
D gene: TRBD1
CDR3 protein: CASGLRGKEKLFF
CDR3 DNA: TGTGCCAGCGGACTCAGGGGGAAAGAAAAACTGTTTTTT

V gene: TRBV5-4
J gene: TRBJ2-7
clone size: once
D gene: .
CDR3 protein: CASSTQGTSYEQYF
CDR3 DNA: TGTGCCAGCAGCACGCAGGGAACCTCCTACGAGCAGTACTTC

V gene: TRBV6-1
J gene: TRBJ2-7
clone size: .
D gene: .
CDR3 protein: CASVPGSSYEQYF
CDR3 DNA: TGTGCCAGCGTCCCCGGGAGCTCCTACGAGCAGTACTTC

V gene: TRBV7-3
J gene: TRBJ2-4
clone size: .
D gene: .
CDR3 protein: CASSSSGEAKVYF
CDR3 DNA: TGTGCCAGCAGCTCCTCCGGGGAGGCCAAGGTTTACTTC

V gene: TRBV28
J gene: TRBJ1-1
clone size: .
D gene: .
CDR3 protein: CASSLLRGVGTEAFF
CDR3 DNA: TGTGCCAGCAGTTTATTACGGGGAGTCGGCACTGAAGCTTTCTTT

V gene: TRBV19
J gene: TRBJ1-2
clone size: .
D gene: .
CDR3 protein: CASSPFSDSAANYGYTF
CDR3 DNA: TGTGCCAGTAGTCCTTTCTCAGACAGCGCAGCTAACTATGGCTACACCTTC

V gene: TRBV4-3
J gene: TRBJ1-2
clone size: .
D gene: .
CDR3 protein: CASSPRRGFNYGYTF
CDR3 DNA: TGCGCCAGCAGCCCCCGGAGGGGTTTTAACTATGGCTACACCTTC

V gene: TRBV7-2
J gene: TRBJ2-7
clone size: .
D gene: TRBD2
CDR3 protein: CASSPATSGAYEQYF
CDR3 DNA: TGTGCCAGCAGCCCGGCTACTAGCGGCGCCTACGAGCAGTACTTC

V gene: TRBV9
J gene: TRBJ2-7
clone size: .
D gene: TRBD1
CDR3 protein: CASSVGSGGEQYF
CDR3 DNA: TGTGCCAGCAGCGTAGGTTCAGGGGGCGAGCAGTACTTC

V gene: TRBV5-1
J gene: TRBJ2-3
clone size: .
D gene: TRBD2
CDR3 protein: CASSLYPVAGGDTDTQYF
CDR3 DNA: TGCGCCAGCAGCTTGTATCCTGTAGCGGGGGGAGACACAGATACGCAGTATTTT

V gene: TRBV7-2
J gene: TRBJ2-3
clone size: few
D gene: .
CDR3 protein: CASSFTPTQYF
CDR3 DNA: TGTGCCAGCAGCTTCACTCCTACGCAGTATTTT

V gene: TRBV4-3
J gene: TRBJ2-3
clone size: .
D gene: .
CDR3 protein: CASSQASRRTDTQYF
CDR3 DNA: TGCGCCAGCAGCCAAGCGTCTAGACGCACAGATACGCAGTATTTT

V gene: TRBV6-6
J gene: TRBJ2-3
clone size: .
D gene: TRBD2
CDR3 protein: CASSYLSGGTDTQYF
CDR3 DNA: TGTGCCAGCAGTTACCTTAGCGGGGGCACAGATACGCAGTATTTT

V gene: TRBV5-1
J gene: TRBJ2-7
clone size: .
D gene: TRBD2
CDR3 protein: CASSLEPTGTSSYEQYF
CDR3 DNA: TGCGCCAGCAGCTTGGAGCCCACCGGGACTAGCTCCTACGAGCAGTACTTC

V gene: TRBV19
J gene: TRBJ2-1
clone size: .
D gene: TRBD1
CDR3 protein: CASSRDRGSVIEQFF
CDR3 DNA: TGTGCCAGTAGTCGAGACAGGGGGTCGGTGATTGAGCAGTTCTTC